These 21 T cell receptor beta chains originate from one sample sequenced in a study of beta chain features in type 1 diabetes. Their antigen targets remain unknown. The isolated RNA, all of it, was reverse transcribed, so expressed TCRB transcripts were what got sequenced. Assay used: immunoSEQ multiplex PCR; TCRdb lists only in-frame clones, some missing. Here the sample spans approximately 600,000 clones, 9.5% to 15% being singletons. General study findings and limits: Patients with Type 1 diabetes showed moderately but significantly shorter TCRB CDR3s in all four CD4+ subsets.

Sequences were obtained from naive CD4+ T cells from blood. These receptors came from a man younger than 40 with type 1 diabetes.

This clone has just a few counts. The gene calls are TRBV25-1 and TRBJ1-2, with 7 positions matching TRBD1. Germline CDR1 reads MGHDK; CDR2 reads SYGVNS. The CDR3 is made up of 14 amino acids. Trimming removed 3 bases from V and 7 bases from J; junction bases left unmatched: 8. Here the CDR3 reads CASSDPRQGAGYTF. CDR3 DNA: TGTGCCAGCAGTGACCCTCGACAGGGAGCTGGCTACACCTTC.

The gene calls are TRBV29-1 and TRBJ2-5; D is possibly TRBD2 (5 bases). Germline CDR1 SQVTM, CDR2 ANQGSEA. The V and J ends lost 7 bases and 4 bases respectively, with 19 bases between them. The CDR3 consists of 14 residues. This chain's CDR3 is CSARVGVGRETQYF. The CDR3 bases are TGCAGCGCGAGGGTCGGGGTAGGGAGAGAGACCCAGTACTTC.

The chain links TRBV5-8 to TRBJ1-5; the D is unclear. Per the germline V gene, CDR1 is SGHTS and CDR2 is YDEGEE. Trimming removed 7 bases at V and 0 bases at J, with 11 bases between. The CDR3 consists of 14 residues. For the CDR3, the DNA is TGTGCCAGCCCCGGGCTGTCTAGCAATCAGCCCCAGCATTTT. Translation gives CASPGLSSNQPQHF.

This rearrangement joins TRBV9 to TRBJ1-1; no clear D. This CDR3 is built from 14 residues. Germline loops: CDR1 SGDLS, CDR2 YYNGEE. Trimming took 3 bases from V and 4 from J, leaving 13 bases between them. The CDR3 DNA reads as TGTGCCAGCAGCGAGAGCCCGAGTAGCACTGAAGCTTTCTTT. Translated: CASSESPSSTEAFF.

This rearrangement joins TRBV27 to TRBJ2-1; possible D gene TRBD1, 6 bases. V lost 6 bases to trimming and J lost 4 bases, with 10 bases between them. The CDR3 runs 13 residues. Germline V gene sequence: CDR1 MNHEY, CDR2 SMNVEV (reference sequence). Here the CDR3 DNA reads TGTGCCAGCAGGCAGGGGTCTTACAATGAGCAGTTCTTC. This codes for CASRQGSYNEQFF.

This clone was recorded a few times. The genes are TRBV6-5 and TRBJ2-5; 10 bases agree with TRBD2. Losses at the gene ends were 6 bases for V and 2 bases for J; bases not matched to a gene: 3. This CDR3 spans 14 amino acids. From germline, CDR1 is MNHEY and CDR2 SVGAGI. Here the CDR3 reads CASRDSGGQETQYF. CDR3 in DNA: TGTGCCAGCAGAGATAGCGGGGGGCAAGAGACCCAGTACTTC.

This clone was detected only a few times. The chain combines TRBV7-3 with TRBJ2-2; D is uncertain. The CDR3 is 16 residues long. CDR1 and CDR2 from the germline V gene are SGHTA and FQGTGA. Trimming took off 5 bases at V and 1 base at J, with 14 bases between the two ends. The CDR3 sequence is CASSPIPLGNTGELFF. The DNA for the CDR3 is TGTGCCAGCAGCCCTATTCCCCTTGGGAACACCGGGGAGCTGTTTTTT. Drawing the rest from reference TRBV7-3 and TRBJ2-2, the complete variable domain is GAGVSQTPSNKVTEKGKYVELRCDPISGHTALYWYRQSLGQGPEFLIYFQGTGAADDSGLPNDRFFAVRPEGSVSTLKIQRTERGDSAVYLCASSPIPLGNTGELFFGEGSRLTVL.

The chain combines TRBV13 with TRBJ2-2, with D perhaps matching TRBD1 (5 bases). The CDR3 consists of 16 residues. V lost 6 bases, J lost 5 bases, and 19 bases lay in between. From germline, CDR1 is PRHDT and CDR2 FYEKMQ (reference sequence). CDR3 coding DNA: TGTGCCAGCAGTCCCCCTGGCAGTAGGGGTACCGGGGAGCTGTTTTTT. Protein: CASSPPGSRGTGELFF.

This rearrangement joins TRBV7-9 to TRBJ2-7; D is possibly TRBD1 or TRBD2 (6 bases each). The CDR3 consists of 15 residues. V lost 1 base, J lost 0 bases, and 10 bases lay in between. The germline V gene encodes CDR1 SEHNR and CDR2 FQNEAQ (reference sequence). DNA for the CDR3: TGTGCCAGCAGCTTAGAGGGGGGTAGCTCCTACGAGCAGTACTTC. It encodes CASSLEGGSSYEQYF.

The chain recombines TRBV4-1 with TRBJ2-1; TRBD2 matches 11 bases. Per germline, CDR1 MGHRA and CDR2 YSYEKL. After removal of 1 base from V and 6 bases from J, the junction contained 11 bases not matched to a gene. This CDR3 contains 18 residues. CDR3 DNA sequence: TGCGCCAGCAGCCAAGGGCTAGCGGGGGGAAAAAGTCGCAATGAGCAGTTCTTC. It codes for CASSQGLAGGKSRNEQFF.

The chain is built from TRBV5-1 and TRBJ1-2; D gene unclear. The germline V and J ends were trimmed by 0 bases and 5 bases, with 11 bases remaining between them. This CDR3 region has 14 residues. Germline CDR1 reads SGHRS; CDR2 reads YFSETQ. CDR3 DNA: TGCGCCAGCAGCTTGGACAGAGTTCGGTATGGCTACACCTTC. Its translation is CASSLDRVRYGYTF.

This chain connects TRBV14 to TRBJ2-3; 15 bases align to TRBD2. The CDR3 is 18 amino acids. Germline V gene data show CDR1 as SGHDN and CDR2 as FVKESK. Trimming took 4 bases from V and 2 from J; bases not matched to a gene: 7. The CDR3 DNA reads as TGTGCCAGCAGCCCGCACCGGACTAGCGGGGGGGCCACAGATACGCAGTATTTT. Amino acids: CASSPHRTSGGATDTQYF. Full variable domain (rest looked up from reference TRBV14 and TRBJ2-3): EAGVTQFPSHSVIEKGQTVTLRCDPISGHDNLYWYRRVMGKEIKFLLHFVKESKQDESGMPNNRFLAERTGGTYSTLKVQPAELEDSGVYFCASSPHRTSGGATDTQYFGPGTRLTVL.

This clone was counted between two and nine times. J is TRBJ1-2 and V is TRBV9; TRBD1 is a possible D gene (5 bases). Germline CDR1 is SGDLS and CDR2 is YYNGEE. Trimming took 0 bases from V and 10 from J, leaving 13 bases between them. The CDR3 covers 13 residues. The CDR3: CASSVGGREVYTF. As DNA, the CDR3 is TGTGCCAGCAGCGTAGGTGGCAGGGAAGTCTACACCTTC.

About this clone itself: Other nucleotide sequences in the sample specify the same CDR3. The chain joins TRBV29-1 to TRBJ1-1; maybe TRBD1 (5 bases). From germline, CDR1 is SQVTM and CDR2 ANQGSEA. The CDR3 has 13 residues. V shed 4 bases and J shed 0 bases, with 9 bases lying between them. CDR3: CSVGGHLNTEAFF. In DNA form, the CDR3 reads TGCAGCGTTGGCGGACACCTGAACACTGAAGCTTTCTTT.

The sample holds a few counts of this clone. The chain links TRBV19 to TRBJ2-1, with TRBD1 matching 10 bases. With 4 bases clipped from V and 6 bases from J, the junction kept 9 bases outside the gene matches. This CDR3 region has 16 residues. The germline gives CDR1 LNHDA, CDR2 SQIVND (reference sequence). CDR3 amino acids: CASSTRGQGSGNEQFF. The CDR3 coding sequence is TGTGCCAGTAGTACCCGGGGACAGGGGTCGGGCAATGAGCAGTTCTTC.

In this sample, this clone turned up a few times. This sample also contains other DNA sequences that code for the same CDR3. The chain is built from TRBV11-2 and TRBJ2-3, with TRBD2 identical over 12 bases. Germline V gene sequence: CDR1 SGHAT, CDR2 FQNNGV. V dropped 5 bases and J dropped 0; count of bases not matched to a gene: 3. The CDR3 totals 16 residues. CDR3 sequence reads: CASSPGLAGSTDTQYF. As DNA, the CDR3 is TGTGCCAGCAGCCCCGGACTAGCGGGGAGCACAGATACGCAGTATTTT.

The table lists this clone with a few counts. The chain couples TRBV19 to TRBJ2-7; TRBD1 aligns across 12 bases. Germline V gives CDR1 LNHDA, CDR2 SQIVND (reference sequence). Trimming took 7 bases from V and 7 from J; bases not matched to a gene: 14. The CDR3 sequence is 16 residues long. The CDR3 is CASKGVPGQGAEEQYF. In DNA form, the CDR3 reads TGTGCCAGTAAGGGAGTACCGGGACAGGGGGCGGAAGAGCAGTACTTC.

This clone showed up just a few times. This chain connects TRBV6-5 to TRBJ1-1; the D gene is possibly TRBD1 (5 bases). The V gene lost 0 bases and the J gene lost 11 bases, with 22 bases spanning the gap. Germline loops: CDR1 MNHEY, CDR2 SVGAGI. The CDR3 contains 16 residues. For the CDR3, the DNA is TGTGCCAGCAGTTACTCGTACACAGGCGGAAGCTACGCGGCTTTCTTT. This codes for CASSYSYTGGSYAAFF.

A few counts support this clone. The V gene is TRBV7-9, the J gene TRBJ2-5; no firm D call. The CDR3 sequence is 14 residues long. Per the germline V gene, CDR1 is SEHNR and CDR2 is FQNEAQ (reference sequence). Deletions cut 2 bases from V and 4 bases from J, with 11 bases between. The CDR3 reads CASSLQASLETQYF. CDR3 coding DNA: TGTGCCAGCAGCTTACAGGCTTCCCTAGAGACCCAGTACTTC. Full variable domain (remainder filled in from reference TRBV7-9 and TRBJ2-5): DTGVSQNPRHKITKRGQNVTFRCDPISEHNRLYWYRQTLGQGPEFLTYFQNEAQLEKSRLLSDRFSAERPKGSFSTLEIQRTEQGDSAMYLCASSLQASLETQYFGPGTRLLVL.

As concerns this clone: A read error may account for a junction end that differs from germline. The chain carries TRBV5-1 and TRBJ2-3; the D gene is possibly TRBD2 (6 bases). The CDR3 has 14 residues. The germline V gene encodes CDR1 SGHRS and CDR2 YFSETQ. In DNA, the CDR3 is TGCGCCACCAGCGGCGGCGGGGTGGAAGATACGCAGTATTTT. Translating it yields CATSGGGVEDTQYF.

The genes are TRBV9 and TRBJ2-3; D may match TRBD1 or TRBD2 (5 bases each). The V end lost 4 bases, the J end lost 0 bases, and 15 bases lay between the germline ends. The CDR3 spans 16 residues. From germline, CDR1 is SGDLS and CDR2 YYNGEE. Written as DNA, the CDR3 is TGTGCCAGCAGCATAGGATCGGGGCCCAGCACAGATACGCAGTATTTT. As protein: CASSIGSGPSTDTQYF.